The 21 T cell receptor beta chains listed next were all sequenced from one sample in a study of cytomegalovirus exposure and HLA in healthy donors. Researchers ran the PCR with 60 Vbeta and 13 Jbeta primers. The table came from immunoSEQ multiplex PCR; TCRdb's copy has only in-frame clones and leaves some out. The table lists some 130,000 clones, 60% to 80% of them singletons, with around 1.6% in the top ten. The specimen was PBMCs. These receptors all come from a female donor in good health and CMV-seronegative.

This clone showed up just once. The V gene is TRBV2, the J gene TRBJ1-2; 10 bases align to TRBD1. The germline CDR1 and CDR2 sequences are SNHLY and FYNNEI. This CDR3 spans 14 amino acids. V lost 6 bases, J lost 8 bases, and 9 bases stayed unmatched. This CDR3 is CASRPRQGAKGYTF. DNA for the CDR3: TGTGCCAGCAGACCTCGACAGGGGGCGAAAGGCTACACCTTC. Full variable domain (outside the CDR3, taken from reference TRBV2 and TRBJ1-2): EPEVTQTPSHQVTQMGQEVILRCVPISNHLYFYWYRQILGQKVEFLVSFYNNEISEKSEIFDDQFSVERPDGSNFTLKIRSTKLEDSAMYFCASRPRQGAKGYTFGSGTRLTVV.

A single count supports this clone. The rearrangement uses TRBV28 and TRBJ2-5; 8 bases line up with TRBD1. With 5 bases clipped from V and 4 bases from J, the junction kept 6 bases outside the gene matches. The germline V gene has CDR1 MDHEN and CDR2 SYDVKM. The CDR3 loop spans 14 amino acids. CDR3 in amino acids: CASSKTGVVETQYF. The CDR3, as DNA: TGTGCCAGCAGTAAGACAGGGGTTGTAGAGACCCAGTACTTC.

This chain joins TRBV9 and TRBJ2-5, with 9 bases fitting TRBD1. Germline CDR1 reads SGDLS; CDR2 reads YYNGEE. The CDR3 runs to 15 residues. The junction had 6 bases not matched to a gene; V was cut back by 4 bases and J by 2 bases. The CDR3 loop is CASSPRDREQETQYF. In nucleotides, the CDR3 is TGTGCCAGCAGCCCTCGGGACAGGGAACAAGAGACCCAGTACTTC.

The rearrangement links TRBV25-1 to TRBJ1-5; D is undetermined. This CDR3 is built from 14 residues. Germline V gene lookup returns CDR1 MGHDK and CDR2 SYGVNS. Trimming left V 4 bases short and J 3 bases short, with 10 bases between. The CDR3 DNA follows: TGTGCCAGCAGTGGCCCAGGCAACAATCAGCCCCAGCATTTT. Translating it yields CASSGPGNNQPQHF.

The chain has TRBV6-6 and TRBJ2-1, with TRBD2 identical over 10 bases. The junction had 4 bases not matched to a gene; V was cut back by 6 bases and J by 5 bases. Germline values: CDR1 MNHNY, CDR2 SVGAGI (reference sequence). CDR3 length: 14 residues. The chain's CDR3 is CASRASGSDNEQFF. Here the CDR3 DNA reads TGTGCCAGCAGAGCTAGCGGGAGCGACAATGAGCAGTTCTTC.

This clone was counted a single time. This chain uses TRBV23-1 with TRBJ1-2; D gene ambiguous. TRBV23-1 belongs to the ORF category, with a function that is uncertain. This CDR3 is built from 13 residues. V lost 1 base and J lost 8, with 11 bases in between. CDR3 bases: TGCGCCAGCAGTCAATGTCAGTCTCGCGGCTACACCTTC. Amino acids: CASSQCQSRGYTF.

For this clone: Other DNA sequences within the sample encode an identical CDR3. The CDR3 sequence is CASSYGRGGVEAFF. The DNA of the CDR3 is TGTGCCAGCAGTTACGGGAGGGGAGGGGTTGAAGCTTTCTTT. The rearrangement uses TRBV6-5 and TRBJ1-1; D might be TRBD1 (5 bases). V was shortened by 2 bases and J by 7 bases, with 14 bases between the two germline ends. The CDR3 spans 14 residues. The germline CDR1 and CDR2 sequences are MNHEY and SVGAGI.

As regards this clone: The same CDR3 also results from other DNA sequences found in this sample. V and J are TRBV6-4 and TRBJ1-1; a weak D match, TRBD1 (5 bases). The germline V gene has CDR1 MRHNA and CDR2 SNTAGT. The CDR3 runs to 14 residues. Trimming took 0 bases from V and 4 from J, leaving 9 bases between them. The chain's CDR3 is CASSDSSRGTEAFF. The CDR3 DNA follows: TGTGCCAGCAGTGACTCGAGTAGGGGCACTGAAGCTTTCTTT.

This chain joins TRBV18 and TRBJ1-5, with 9 nucleotides matching TRBD1. Trimming removed 6 bases from V and 1 base from J; junction bases left unmatched: 7. The germline CDR1 and CDR2 sequences are KGHSH and LQKENI. The CDR3 has 16 amino acids. The CDR3 DNA follows: TGTGCCAGCTCGCTAACAGGGGGCGGGAGCAATCAGCCCCAGCATTTT. Residues: CASSLTGGGSNQPQHF.

The chain combines TRBV10-3 with TRBJ2-1; 8 bases match TRBD1. CDR3 length equals 13 residues. Germline V CDR1 and CDR2: ENHRY, SYGVKD. The V and J ends lost 5 bases and 8 bases, in that order; junction bases with no gene match: 5. The CDR3 DNA reads TGTGCCATCAGTCGGACAGGGATGGATGAGCAGTTCTTC. Protein sequence: CAISRTGMDEQFF.

The chain joins TRBV19 to TRBJ2-7; 10 bases are a match to TRBD1. Germline V lookup: CDR1 LNHDA, CDR2 SQIVND (reference sequence). The CDR3 is 13 amino acids. After removal of 5 bases from V and 5 bases from J, the junction contained 3 bases not matched to a gene. As DNA, the CDR3 is TGTGCCAGTAGTCCCGGACAGGGGGACGAGCAGTACTTC. Its protein is CASSPGQGDEQYF.

This chain uses TRBV7-2 with TRBJ2-3, with D possibly TRBD1 on 6 matching bases. The CDR3 length is 14 residues. The V gene's germline CDR1 is SGHTA and CDR2 FQGNSA. V was pared by 4 bases and J by 4 bases, with 12 bases between. The CDR3 nucleotides read TGTGCCAGCAGCTCCTCACAGGGATCAGATACGCAGTATTTT. It is translated as CASSSSQGSDTQYF.

The genes are TRBV5-6 and TRBJ1-5, with 9 bases aligning to TRBD1. Germline CDR1 is SGHDT and CDR2 is YYEEEE. The CDR3 loop spans 16 amino acids. V lost 4 bases and J lost 0; bases outside the gene matches: 5. For the CDR3, the DNA is TGTGCCAGCAGCGTCGGGACAGGGAGTAGCAATCAGCCCCAGCATTTT. It codes for CASSVGTGSSNQPQHF. Full variable domain (rest looked up from reference TRBV5-6 and TRBJ1-5): DAGVTQSPTHLIKTRGQQVTLRCSPKSGHDTVSWYQQALGQGPQFIFQYYEEEERQRGNFPDRFSGHQFPNYSSELNVNALLLGDSALYLCASSVGTGSSNQPQHFGDGTRLSIL.

The chain couples TRBV18 to TRBJ1-3; unclear D gene. This CDR3 spans 15 amino acids. Germline CDR1 and CDR2: KGHSH and LQKENI. V was trimmed by 2 bases and J by 0 bases, leaving 8 bases between them. CDR3 coding DNA: TGTGCCAGCTCACCAGGGAGCGGCTCTGGAAACACCATATATTTT. Its translation is CASSPGSGSGNTIYF.

The genes are TRBV19 and TRBJ2-3; possible D gene TRBD2, 6 bases. Trimming took 1 base from V and 4 from J, leaving 6 bases between them. This CDR3 is built from 13 residues. Germline V CDR1 and CDR2: LNHDA, SQIVND (reference sequence). The CDR3 is CASSIGLADTQYF. The CDR3, as DNA: TGTGCCAGTAGTATAGGACTAGCAGATACGCAGTATTTT. The full variable domain, in which reference TRBV19 and TRBJ2-3 provide the parts outside the CDR3, is DGGITQSPKYLFRKEGQNVTLSCEQNLNHDAMYWYRQDPGQGLRLIYYSQIVNDFQKGDIAEGYSVSREKKESFPLTVTSAQKNPTAFYLCASSIGLADTQYFGPGTRLTVL.

V is TRBV5-1 and J is TRBJ1-2, with a possible D match to TRBD1 (6 bases). CDR1 and CDR2 from the germline V gene are SGHRS and YFSETQ. The CDR3 runs 14 residues. V was trimmed by 0 bases and J by 4 bases, leaving 10 bases between them. The DNA for the CDR3 is TGCGCCAGCAGCTTGGGACAGGACCCCTATGGCTACACCTTC. This translates into CASSLGQDPYGYTF.

V is TRBV5-1 and J is TRBJ2-1, with D possibly TRBD2 on 7 matching bases. Germline-derived CDR1 and CDR2 are SGHRS and YFSETQ. This CDR3 has 14 amino acids. Trimming removed 4 bases at V and 7 bases at J, with 15 bases between. CDR3 in DNA: TGCGCCAGCAGCCTGGGGGGGCCTGGAAATGAGCAGTTCTTC. Residues: CASSLGGPGNEQFF.

The rearrangement joins TRBV5-3 to TRBJ1-2; no definite D call. TRBV5-3 is placed among ORFs of uncertain function. Trimming removed 8 bases from V and 5 bases from J, with 13 bases in between. The CDR3 spans 12 residues. The CDR3, as DNA: TGTGCCAGCAGCCCGGGGAGGTATGGCTACACCTTC. This encodes CASSPGRYGYTF.

The V and J genes are TRBV27 and TRBJ2-7; 7 bases are a match to TRBD1. V shed 5 bases and J 0 bases; nucleotides not matched to a gene: 7. The CDR3 sequence is 15 residues long. Germline V gene lookup returns CDR1 MNHEY and CDR2 SMNVEV (reference sequence). CDR3 in DNA: TGTGCCAGCAGTAAGCGCCGGGACAGCTCCTACGAGCAGTACTTC. Translation: CASSKRRDSSYEQYF.

The V and J genes are TRBV11-1 and TRBJ2-5; 7 bases match TRBD1. CDR3 length equals 15 residues. Trimming at V came to 5 bases and at J to 0 bases, leaving 6 bases not matched to a gene. Per the germline V gene, CDR1 is SGHAT and CDR2 is FQDESV (reference sequence). The CDR3 region has the DNA TGTGCCAGCAGCATAGGGACAGCGTACCAAGAGACCCAGTACTTC. Translating gives CASSIGTAYQETQYF.

The DNA for the CDR3 is TGTGCCAGCAGCCTTAGGCAGGGATTAGATACGCAGTATTTT. Translation: CASSLRQGLDTQYF. The V call is TRBV11-3, the J call TRBJ2-3; weak D call: TRBD1 (5 bases). Germline assignment: CDR1 SGHNT and CDR2 YENEEA. V was pared by 5 bases and J by 5 bases, with 14 bases between. This CDR3 is built from 14 residues.